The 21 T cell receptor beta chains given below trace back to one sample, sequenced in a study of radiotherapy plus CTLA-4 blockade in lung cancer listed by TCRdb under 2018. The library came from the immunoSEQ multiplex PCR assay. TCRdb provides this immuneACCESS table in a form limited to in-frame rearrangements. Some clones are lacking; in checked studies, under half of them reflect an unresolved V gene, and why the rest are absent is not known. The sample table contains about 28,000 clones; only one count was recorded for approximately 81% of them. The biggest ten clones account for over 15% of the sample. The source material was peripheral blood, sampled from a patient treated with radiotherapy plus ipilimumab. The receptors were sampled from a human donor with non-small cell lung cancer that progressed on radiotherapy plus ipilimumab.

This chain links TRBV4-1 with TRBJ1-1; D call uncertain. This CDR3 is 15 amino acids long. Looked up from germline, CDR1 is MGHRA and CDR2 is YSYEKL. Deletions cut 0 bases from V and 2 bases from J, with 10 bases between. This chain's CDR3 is CASSQDGRPNTEAFF. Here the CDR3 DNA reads TGCGCCAGCAGCCAAGATGGCAGACCAAACACTGAAGCTTTCTTT.

The CDR3 DNA is TGTGCCAGCAGCCTAAGGGACAGGGAGGATGAGCAGTTCTTC. It specifies CASSLRDREDEQFF. The rearrangement uses TRBV5-4 and TRBJ2-1; 9 bases match TRBD1. The germline V gene has CDR1 SGHNT and CDR2 YYREEE (reference sequence). V lost 4 bases, J lost 8 bases, and 7 bases stayed unmatched. The CDR3 loop spans 14 amino acids.

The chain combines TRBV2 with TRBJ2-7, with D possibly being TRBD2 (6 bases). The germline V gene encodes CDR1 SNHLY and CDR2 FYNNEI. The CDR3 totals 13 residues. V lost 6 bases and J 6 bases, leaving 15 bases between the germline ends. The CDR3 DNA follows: TGTGCCAGCAGGGGGACTGCCACAATCGAGCAGTACTTC. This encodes CASRGTATIEQYF.

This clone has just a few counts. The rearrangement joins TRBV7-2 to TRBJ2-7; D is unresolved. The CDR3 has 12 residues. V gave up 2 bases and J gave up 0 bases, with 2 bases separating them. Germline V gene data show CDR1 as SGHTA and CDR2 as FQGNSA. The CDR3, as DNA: TGTGCCAGCAGCTTACGCTCCTACGAGCAGTACTTC. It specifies CASSLRSYEQYF.

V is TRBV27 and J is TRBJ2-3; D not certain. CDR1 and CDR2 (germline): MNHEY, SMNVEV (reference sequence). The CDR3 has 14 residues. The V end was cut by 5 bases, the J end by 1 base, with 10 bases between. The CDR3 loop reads CASSPWSGTDTQYF. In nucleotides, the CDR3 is TGTGCCAGCAGTCCCTGGTCAGGCACAGATACGCAGTATTTT.

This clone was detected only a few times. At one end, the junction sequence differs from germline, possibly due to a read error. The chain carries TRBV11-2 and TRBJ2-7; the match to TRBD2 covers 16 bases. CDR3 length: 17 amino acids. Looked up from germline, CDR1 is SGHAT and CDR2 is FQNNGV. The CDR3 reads CASRGLAGGYSSNEQYF. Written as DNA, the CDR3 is TGTGCCAGCAGGGGACTAGCGGGAGGGTACTCCTCCAACGAGCAGTACTTC.

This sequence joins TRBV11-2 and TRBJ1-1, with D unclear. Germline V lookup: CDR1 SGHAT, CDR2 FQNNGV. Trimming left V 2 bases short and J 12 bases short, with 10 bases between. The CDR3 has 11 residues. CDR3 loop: CASSLLAGPFF. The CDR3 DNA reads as TGTGCCAGCAGCTTATTGGCAGGACCTTTCTTT.

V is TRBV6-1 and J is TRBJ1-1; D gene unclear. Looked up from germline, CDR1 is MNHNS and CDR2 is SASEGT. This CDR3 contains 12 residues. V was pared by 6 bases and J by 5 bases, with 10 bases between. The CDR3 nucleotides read TGTGCCAGCAGCCTACAAGGGACTGAAGCTTTCTTT. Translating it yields CASSLQGTEAFF.

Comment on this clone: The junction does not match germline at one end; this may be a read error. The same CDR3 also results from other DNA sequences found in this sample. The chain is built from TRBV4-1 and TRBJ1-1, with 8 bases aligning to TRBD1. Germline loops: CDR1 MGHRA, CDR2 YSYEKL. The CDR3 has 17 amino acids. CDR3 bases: TGCGCCAGCAGCCAACTCCCAGGGGGCAGGCGGAACACTGAAGCCTTCTTT. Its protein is CASSQLPGGRRNTEAFF.

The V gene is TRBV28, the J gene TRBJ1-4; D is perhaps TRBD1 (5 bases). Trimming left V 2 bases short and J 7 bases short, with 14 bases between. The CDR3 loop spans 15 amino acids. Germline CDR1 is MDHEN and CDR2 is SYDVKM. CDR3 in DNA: TGTGCCAGCAGTTTAGGGGGGTCAATCGGTGAAAAACTGTTTTTT. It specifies CASSLGGSIGEKLFF.

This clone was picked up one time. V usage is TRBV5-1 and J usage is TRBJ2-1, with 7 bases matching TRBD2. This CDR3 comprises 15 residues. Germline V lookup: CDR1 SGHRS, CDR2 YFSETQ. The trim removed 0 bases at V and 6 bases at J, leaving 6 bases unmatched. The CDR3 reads CASSLELAPLNEQFF. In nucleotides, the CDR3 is TGCGCCAGCAGCTTGGAACTAGCGCCTCTCAATGAGCAGTTCTTC.

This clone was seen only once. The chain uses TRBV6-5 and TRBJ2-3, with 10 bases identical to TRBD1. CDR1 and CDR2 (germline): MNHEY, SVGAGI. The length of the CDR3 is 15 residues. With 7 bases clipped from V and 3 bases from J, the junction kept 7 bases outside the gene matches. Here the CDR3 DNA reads TGTGCCAGCACCGAGCCGGGACAGGGGACAGATACGCAGTATTTT. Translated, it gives CASTEPGQGTDTQYF.

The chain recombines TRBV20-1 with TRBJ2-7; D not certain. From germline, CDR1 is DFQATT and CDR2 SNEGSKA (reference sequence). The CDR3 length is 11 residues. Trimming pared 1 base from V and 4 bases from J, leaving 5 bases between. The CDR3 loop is CSARVLYEQYF. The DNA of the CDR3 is TGCAGTGCTAGAGTTTTATACGAGCAGTACTTC.

CDR3 residues: CASSLPTGGLSYEQYF. As DNA, the CDR3 is TGTGCCAGCAGCCTCCCAACTGGGGGGCTCTCCTACGAGCAGTACTTC. This chain joins TRBV28 and TRBJ2-7, with D perhaps matching TRBD1 or TRBD2 (6 bases each). The CDR3 contains 16 residues. Per germline, CDR1 MDHEN and CDR2 SYDVKM. V was cut by 6 bases and J by 0 bases, with 18 bases left in between.

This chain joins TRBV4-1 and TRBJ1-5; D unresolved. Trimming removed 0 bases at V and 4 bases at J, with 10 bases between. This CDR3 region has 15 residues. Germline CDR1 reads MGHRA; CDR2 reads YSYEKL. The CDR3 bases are TGCGCCAGCAGCCAAGACGGCAGTCAGAATCAGCCCCAGCATTTT. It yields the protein CASSQDGSQNQPQHF.

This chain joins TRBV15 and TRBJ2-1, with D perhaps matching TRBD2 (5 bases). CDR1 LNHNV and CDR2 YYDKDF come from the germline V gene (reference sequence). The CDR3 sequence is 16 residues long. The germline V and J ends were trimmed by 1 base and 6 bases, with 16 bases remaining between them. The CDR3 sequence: CATSRGGDYVTNEQFF. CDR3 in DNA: TGTGCCACCAGCAGAGGAGGCGACTATGTCACCAATGAGCAGTTCTTC.

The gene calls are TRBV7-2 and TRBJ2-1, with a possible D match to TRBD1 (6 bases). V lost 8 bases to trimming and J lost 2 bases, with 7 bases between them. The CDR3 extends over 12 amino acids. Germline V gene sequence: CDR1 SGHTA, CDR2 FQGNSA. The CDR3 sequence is CASRTAYNEQFF. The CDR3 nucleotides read TGTGCCAGCCGGACAGCCTACAATGAGCAGTTCTTC.

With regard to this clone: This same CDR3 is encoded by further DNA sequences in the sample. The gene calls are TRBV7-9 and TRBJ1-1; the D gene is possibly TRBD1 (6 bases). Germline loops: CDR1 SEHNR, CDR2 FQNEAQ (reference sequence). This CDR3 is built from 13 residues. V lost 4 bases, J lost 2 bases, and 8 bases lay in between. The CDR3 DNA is TGTGCCAGCAGCTCACAGGGTAACACTGAAGCTTTCTTT. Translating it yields CASSSQGNTEAFF.

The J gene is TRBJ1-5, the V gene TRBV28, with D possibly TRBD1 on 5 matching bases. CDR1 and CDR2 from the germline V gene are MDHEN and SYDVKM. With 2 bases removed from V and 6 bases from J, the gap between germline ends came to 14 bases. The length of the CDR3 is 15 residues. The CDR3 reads CASSLLGEEGQPQHF. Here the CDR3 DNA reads TGTGCCAGCAGTTTACTGGGGGAGGAGGGTCAGCCCCAGCATTTT. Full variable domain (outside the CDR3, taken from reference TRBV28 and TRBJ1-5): DVKVTQSSRYLVKRTGEKVFLECVQDMDHENMFWYRQDPGLGLRLIYFSYDVKMKEKGDIPEGYSVSREKKERFSLILESASTNQTSMYLCASSLLGEEGQPQHFGDGTRLSIL.

This chain's CDR3 is CASSSARGSNQPQHF. The CDR3 bases are TGTGCCAGCAGCTCGGCCAGGGGCTCCAATCAGCCCCAGCATTTT. The chain has TRBV7-9 and TRBJ1-5; the D gene is possibly TRBD1 (6 bases). Germline V gene data show CDR1 as SEHNR and CDR2 as FQNEAQ (reference sequence). The CDR3 has 15 residues. V shed 4 bases and J shed 3 bases, with 13 bases lying between them. Looking up the rest from reference TRBV7-9 and TRBJ1-5 gives the full variable domain: DTGVSQNPRHKITKRGQNVTFRCDPISEHNRLYWYRQTLGQGPEFLTYFQNEAQLEKSRLLSDRFSAERPKGSFSTLEIQRTEQGDSAMYLCASSSARGSNQPQHFGDGTRLSIL.

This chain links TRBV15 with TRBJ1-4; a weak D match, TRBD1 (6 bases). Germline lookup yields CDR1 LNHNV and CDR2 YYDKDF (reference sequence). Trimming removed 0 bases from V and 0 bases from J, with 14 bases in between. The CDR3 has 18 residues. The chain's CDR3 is CATSRELAGAATNEKLFF. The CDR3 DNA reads TGTGCCACCAGCAGAGAGCTGGCAGGGGCGGCAACTAATGAAAAACTGTTTTTT. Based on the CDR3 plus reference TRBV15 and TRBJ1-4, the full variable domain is DAMVIQNPRYQVTQFGKPVTLSCSQTLNHNVMYWYQQKSSQAPKLLFHYYDKDFNNEADTPDNFQSRRPNTSFCFLDIRSPGLGDTAMYLCATSRELAGAATNEKLFFGSGTQLSVL.